A selection of T cell receptor beta chains follows, all from one sample in a study of CD8 T cells in ankylosing spondylitis. TCRdb re-analysed the 5' RACE reads in MiXCR, keeping a single row per CDR3 protein. Of roughly 38,000 distinct CDR3 sequences listed, under 13% are singletons. The sample taken for sequencing was blood, either unsorted or a sorted T cell fraction (not recorded which). The receptors here all came from a male donor with ankylosing spondylitis or in good health (not recorded which). CDR3s include the opening cysteine and the closing phenylalanine or tryptophan. Each record gives: D gene, clone size, V gene, J gene, CDR3 protein, CDR3 DNA. A D gene is named only where the DNA matches it firmly. Size tells how often a clone was seen (once, few, many) or the class of an expanded clone, and some rows leave it out.

d_call: -
clone_size: many
v_call: TRBV15
j_call: TRBJ1-6
cdr3_aa: CATSRLQPKTPHSPLHF
cdr3_nt: TGTGCCACCAGCAGACTCCAACCTAAGACACCTCATTCACCCCTCCACTTT

d_call: -
clone_size: many
v_call: TRBV3-1
j_call: TRBJ2-7
cdr3_aa: CASSRPPLYEQYF
cdr3_nt: TGTGCCAGCAGCCGCCCACCCCTCTACGAGCAGTACTTC

d_call: -
clone_size: few
v_call: TRBV11-2
j_call: TRBJ2-7
cdr3_aa: CASSLDPPGSYEQYF
cdr3_nt: TGTGCCAGCAGCTTAGACCCCCCGGGCTCCTACGAGCAGTACTTC

d_call: -
clone_size: many
v_call: TRBV29-1
j_call: TRBJ1-2
cdr3_aa: CSVVEGGLYGYTF
cdr3_nt: TGCAGCGTTGTGGAGGGGGGGCTCTATGGCTACACCTTC

d_call: TRBD2
clone_size: many
v_call: TRBV4-3
j_call: TRBJ2-7
cdr3_aa: CASSQRLAAYEQYF
cdr3_nt: TGCGCCAGCAGCCAACGACTAGCGGCCTACGAGCAGTACTTC

d_call: -
clone_size: -
v_call: TRBV24-1
j_call: TRBJ1-5
cdr3_aa: CATSDSGRINQPQHF
cdr3_nt: TGTGCCACCAGTGATTCGGGACGGATCAATCAGCCCCAGCATTTT

d_call: -
clone_size: many
v_call: TRBV9
j_call: TRBJ2-5
cdr3_aa: CASSAGPMARETQYF
cdr3_nt: TGTGCCAGCAGCGCGGGACCCATGGCGAGAGAGACCCAGTACTTC

d_call: -
clone_size: many
v_call: TRBV10-3
j_call: TRBJ1-2
cdr3_aa: CAISEWGDYGYTF
cdr3_nt: TGTGCCATCAGTGAATGGGGGGACTATGGCTACACCTTC

d_call: -
clone_size: many
v_call: TRBV6-1
j_call: TRBJ1-1
cdr3_aa: CASREPGTETEAFF
cdr3_nt: TGTGCCAGCAGAGAACCCGGGACCGAGACTGAAGCTTTCTTT

d_call: -
clone_size: many
v_call: TRBV25-1
j_call: TRBJ2-4
cdr3_aa: CASSPEGDIQYF
cdr3_nt: TGTGCCAGCAGCCCTGAGGGGGACATTCAGTACTTC

d_call: -
clone_size: many
v_call: TRBV12-3/TRBV12-4
j_call: TRBJ1-2
cdr3_aa: CASRSGGFYGYTF
cdr3_nt: TGTGCCAGCAGGTCCGGGGGCTTCTATGGCTACACCTTC

d_call: -
clone_size: many
v_call: TRBV18
j_call: TRBJ2-3
cdr3_aa: CASSPHDTQYF
cdr3_nt: TGTGCCAGCTCACCGCACGATACGCAGTATTTT

d_call: -
clone_size: many
v_call: TRBV20-1
j_call: TRBJ2-7
cdr3_aa: CSDATGPDTYEQYF
cdr3_nt: TGCAGTGACGCGACAGGACCCGATACCTACGAGCAGTACTTC

d_call: -
clone_size: many
v_call: TRBV5-1
j_call: TRBJ1-1
cdr3_aa: CASSLSWQGNTEAFF
cdr3_nt: TGCGCCAGCAGCCTCAGCTGGCAGGGGAACACTGAAGCTTTCTTT

d_call: -
clone_size: many
v_call: TRBV18
j_call: TRBJ2-1
cdr3_aa: CASSPTSGNVYNEQFF
cdr3_nt: TGTGCCAGCTCACCAACGAGTGGAAATGTCTACAATGAGCAGTTCTTC

d_call: TRBD1
clone_size: many
v_call: TRBV29-1
j_call: TRBJ2-7
cdr3_aa: CSGGQGDEQYF
cdr3_nt: TGCAGCGGGGGACAGGGGGACGAGCAGTACTTC

d_call: TRBD2
clone_size: many
v_call: TRBV10-1
j_call: TRBJ2-5
cdr3_aa: CASSNGLAQETQYF
cdr3_nt: TGCGCCAGCAGTAATGGACTAGCCCAAGAGACCCAGTACTTC

d_call: -
clone_size: many
v_call: TRBV4-1
j_call: TRBJ2-3
cdr3_aa: CASEDFSTDTQYF
cdr3_nt: TGCGCCAGCGAAGATTTTAGCACAGATACGCAGTATTTT

d_call: TRBD2
clone_size: many
v_call: TRBV9
j_call: TRBJ2-3
cdr3_aa: CASSVDSGRADTQYF
cdr3_nt: TGTGCCAGCAGCGTAGATAGCGGGAGGGCGGATACGCAGTATTTT

d_call: -
clone_size: many
v_call: TRBV7-9
j_call: TRBJ2-3
cdr3_aa: CASTFKDSTDTQYF
cdr3_nt: TGTGCCAGCACCTTCAAAGATAGCACAGATACGCAGTATTTT

d_call: TRBD2
clone_size: -
v_call: TRBV20-1
j_call: TRBJ2-3
cdr3_aa: CSARTLAGSTDTQYF
cdr3_nt: TGCAGTGCTAGAACACTAGCGGGGTCCACAGATACGCAGTATTTT

d_call: TRBD2
clone_size: many
v_call: TRBV20-1
j_call: TRBJ2-3
cdr3_aa: CSAMREVTDTQYF
cdr3_nt: TGCAGTGCTATGCGGGAGGTGACAGATACGCAGTATTTT

d_call: TRBD1
clone_size: many
v_call: TRBV24-1
j_call: TRBJ2-2
cdr3_aa: CATSDGRGRTGELFF
cdr3_nt: TGTGCCACCAGTGATGGCAGGGGGCGCACCGGGGAGCTGTTTTTT

d_call: TRBD2
clone_size: few
v_call: TRBV4-2
j_call: TRBJ2-7
cdr3_aa: CASSQEASGKTYEQYF
cdr3_nt: TGTGCCAGCAGCCAAGAGGCTAGCGGAAAAACCTACGAGCAGTACTTC

d_call: -
clone_size: many
v_call: TRBV7-3
j_call: TRBJ1-1
cdr3_aa: CASSSNRNTEAFF
cdr3_nt: TGTGCCAGCAGCTCAAACAGAAACACTGAAGCTTTCTTT

d_call: TRBD2
clone_size: many
v_call: TRBV5-6
j_call: TRBJ2-7
cdr3_aa: CASSRTSGRTEQYF
cdr3_nt: TGTGCCAGCAGCCGGACTAGCGGGAGGACGGAGCAGTACTTC

d_call: -
clone_size: many
v_call: TRBV2
j_call: TRBJ2-7
cdr3_aa: CASSARQFYEQYF
cdr3_nt: TGTGCCAGCAGCGCGAGACAGTTCTACGAGCAGTACTTC

d_call: -
clone_size: many
v_call: TRBV7-2
j_call: TRBJ1-6
cdr3_aa: CACAGTPNSPLHF
cdr3_nt: TGTGCCTGTGCGGGGACCCCGAATTCACCCCTCCACTTT

d_call: TRBD2
clone_size: -
v_call: TRBV12-3/TRBV12-4
j_call: TRBJ2-7
cdr3_aa: CASSKAGGGSEQYF
cdr3_nt: TGTGCCAGCAGCAAAGCGGGCGGGGGTTCCGAGCAGTACTTC

d_call: TRBD1
clone_size: many
v_call: TRBV29-1
j_call: TRBJ1-1
cdr3_aa: CSVDEPRGRAEAFF
cdr3_nt: TGCAGCGTTGACGAACCCAGGGGGAGGGCTGAAGCTTTCTTT

d_call: -
clone_size: -
v_call: TRBV2
j_call: TRBJ2-3
cdr3_aa: CASSLDGTNTDTQYF
cdr3_nt: TGTGCCAGCAGTTTGGACGGTACCAACACAGATACGCAGTATTTT

d_call: -
clone_size: many
v_call: TRBV12-3/TRBV12-4
j_call: TRBJ1-3
cdr3_aa: CASSYTGTTSGNTIYF
cdr3_nt: TGTGCCAGCAGCTACACCGGGACAACCTCTGGAAACACCATATATTTT

d_call: TRBD1
clone_size: many
v_call: TRBV14
j_call: TRBJ1-4
cdr3_aa: CASSQGRGLTTPEKLFF
cdr3_nt: TGTGCCAGCAGCCAAGGCAGGGGGCTTACCACCCCCGAAAAACTGTTTTTT

d_call: TRBD2
clone_size: many
v_call: TRBV10-3
j_call: TRBJ2-1
cdr3_aa: CAIKFGAGSNEQFF
cdr3_nt: TGTGCCATCAAGTTTGGAGCGGGAAGCAATGAGCAGTTCTTC

d_call: -
clone_size: many
v_call: TRBV6-1
j_call: TRBJ1-6
cdr3_aa: CASSIFSPVTFDNSPLHF
cdr3_nt: TGTGCCAGCAGTATATTTAGCCCCGTAACCTTCGATAATTCACCCCTCCACTTT

d_call: -
clone_size: many
v_call: TRBV7-2
j_call: TRBJ1-5
cdr3_aa: CASSPPSTGSNQPQHF
cdr3_nt: TGTGCCAGCAGCCCACCCTCGACAGGTAGCAATCAGCCCCAGCATTTT

d_call: -
clone_size: many
v_call: TRBV6-5
j_call: TRBJ1-6
cdr3_aa: CASSYPESPLHF
cdr3_nt: TGTGCCAGCAGTTACCCAGAATCACCCCTCCACTTT